This T cell receptor beta chain was captured in a study of T cell changes during pregnancy in multiple sclerosis. This CDR3 spans 13 amino acids. Germline V gives CDR1 SEHNR, CDR2 FQNEAQ (reference sequence). V was clipped by 3 bases and J by 3 bases, with 8 bases between them. Assay used: immunoSEQ multiplex PCR; TCRdb lists only in-frame clones, some missing. The table has roughly 70,000 clones, 85% to 95% seen once. The chain has TRBV7-9 and TRBJ1-1; D is uncertain. The TCR was taken from a female donor with multiple sclerosis, enrolled in a pregnancy study. The input for sequencing was peripheral blood, taken before pregnancy. The CDR3 region is CASSFRFDTEAFF. The CDR3 DNA reads TGTGCCAGCAGCTTCCGGTTTGACACTGAAGCTTTCTTT.